Presented here are 7 T cell receptor beta chains from one specimen sequenced in a study of response to subunit inactivated influenza vaccine. From the RT-PCR reads, TCRdb called clonotypes with MiXCR, one entry per CDR3 protein. The data show 600,000 to 700,000 distinct CDR3 sequences, 12% to 15% seen once. Sequencing used PBMCs from blood, obtained 14 days before vaccination. The source of these receptors is a man aged 50-59 years who received an inactivated influenza vaccine.

This clonotype has a handful of counts. This rearrangement joins TRBV14 to TRBJ1-6, with unresolved D. The CDR3 contains 16 residues. Trimming pared 4 bases from V and 0 bases from J, leaving 10 bases between. Germline V gives CDR1 SGHDN, CDR2 FVKESK. Here the CDR3 DNA reads TGTGCCAGCAGCCCCGGGCATCGCTCCTATAATTCACCCCTCCACTTT. Protein sequence: CASSPGHRSYNSPLHF.

There are a few counts of this clonotype. V and J are TRBV4-3 and TRBJ2-1, with D possibly called TRBD1 or TRBD2 (5 bases each). This CDR3 is built from 13 residues. V shed 0 bases and J shed 12 bases, with 12 bases lying between them. Germline V gene data show CDR1 as LGHNA and CDR2 as YSLEER. The CDR3: CASSQDRGQGQFF. CDR3 DNA sequence: TGCGCCAGCAGCCAAGATCGGGGCCAGGGGCAGTTCTTC.

For the CDR3, the DNA is TGTGCCATCAGTGCCAATGCGGGGGGGCCAGGGGAGCAGTTCTTC. Its protein product is CAISANAGGPGEQFF. The chain combines TRBV10-3 with TRBJ2-1; 9 nucleotides agree with TRBD2. V was clipped by 4 bases and J by 10 bases; unmatched bases: 11. The CDR3 extends over 15 amino acids. CDR1 is ENHRY, CDR2 SYGVKD, per germline.

This clonotype was observed a few times. The V gene is TRBV15, the J gene TRBJ2-3; 8 nucleotides match TRBD2. This CDR3 comprises 15 residues. In germline, CDR1 is LNHNV, CDR2 YYDKDF (reference sequence). With V trimmed by 3 bases and J by 1 base, 3 bases remained unmatched. The CDR3 here is CATSRLTSGTDTQYF. CDR3 in DNA: TGTGCCACCAGCAGGCTGACTAGCGGCACAGATACGCAGTATTTT.

The chain uses TRBV15 and TRBJ2-3; TRBD2 matches 11 bases. This CDR3 region has 17 residues. Germline V gene lookup returns CDR1 LNHNV and CDR2 YYDKDF (reference sequence). V lost 3 bases, J lost 6 bases, and 11 bases stayed unmatched. CDR3 in DNA: TGTGCCACCAGCAGGAAGACTAGCGGGACCCTCTGGGATACGCAGTATTTT. Amino acids: CATSRKTSGTLWDTQYF.

The chain joins TRBV6-5 to TRBJ1-5; D ambiguous. V lost 10 bases, J lost 4 bases, and 11 bases lay in between. Germline loops: CDR1 MNHEY, CDR2 SVGAGI. The CDR3 covers 12 residues. CDR3 sequence: CATSARNQPQHF. The CDR3 region has the DNA TGTGCCACCTCCGCCCGAAATCAGCCCCAGCATTTT.

This clonotype was counted between two and nine times. CDR3 region: CASSLQSSYNEQFF. The CDR3 region has the DNA TGTGCCAGCAGTCTGCAGAGCTCCTACAATGAGCAGTTCTTC. The genes are TRBV27 and TRBJ2-1, with D unresolved. The CDR3 totals 14 residues. Germline V gene data show CDR1 as MNHEY and CDR2 as SMNVEV (reference sequence). The V end was cut by 5 bases, the J end by 0 bases, with 8 bases between.